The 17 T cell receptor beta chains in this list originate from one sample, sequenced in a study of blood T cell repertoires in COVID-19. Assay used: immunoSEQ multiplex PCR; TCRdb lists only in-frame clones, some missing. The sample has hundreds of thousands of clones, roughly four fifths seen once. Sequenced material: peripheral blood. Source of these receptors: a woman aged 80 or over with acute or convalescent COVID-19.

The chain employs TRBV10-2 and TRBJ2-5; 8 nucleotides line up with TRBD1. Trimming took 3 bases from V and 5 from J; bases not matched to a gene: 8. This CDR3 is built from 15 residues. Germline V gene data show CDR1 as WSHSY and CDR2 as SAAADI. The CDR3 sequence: CASSELGRGRETQYF. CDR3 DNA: TGCGCCAGCAGTGAATTGGGCAGGGGGCGGGAGACCCAGTACTTC.

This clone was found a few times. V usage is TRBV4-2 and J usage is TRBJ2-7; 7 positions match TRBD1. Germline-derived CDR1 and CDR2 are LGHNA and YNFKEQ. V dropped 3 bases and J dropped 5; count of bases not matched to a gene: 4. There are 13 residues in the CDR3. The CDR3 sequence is CASSQETGDEQYF. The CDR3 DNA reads TGTGCCAGCAGCCAGGAAACAGGGGACGAGCAGTACTTC.

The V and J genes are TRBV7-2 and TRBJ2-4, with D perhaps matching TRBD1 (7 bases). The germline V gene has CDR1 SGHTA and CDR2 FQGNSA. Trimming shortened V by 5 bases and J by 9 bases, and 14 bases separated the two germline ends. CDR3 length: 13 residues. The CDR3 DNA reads TGTGCCAGCAGCGGGAGGAGACAGGGCATTCAGTACTTC. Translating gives CASSGRRQGIQYF.

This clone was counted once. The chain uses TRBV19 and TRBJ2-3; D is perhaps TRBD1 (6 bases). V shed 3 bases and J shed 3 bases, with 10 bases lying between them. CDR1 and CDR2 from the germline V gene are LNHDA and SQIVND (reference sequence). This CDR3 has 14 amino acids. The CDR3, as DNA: TGTGCCAGTAGTATCAGGGGCCCTACAGATACGCAGTATTTT. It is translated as CASSIRGPTDTQYF.

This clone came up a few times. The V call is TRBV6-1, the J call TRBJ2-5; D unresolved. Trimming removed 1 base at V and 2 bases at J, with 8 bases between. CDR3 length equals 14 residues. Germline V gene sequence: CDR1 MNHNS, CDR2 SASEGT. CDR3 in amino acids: CASSEGGTQETQYF. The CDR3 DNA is TGTGCCAGCAGTGAAGGAGGCACACAAGAGACCCAGTACTTC.

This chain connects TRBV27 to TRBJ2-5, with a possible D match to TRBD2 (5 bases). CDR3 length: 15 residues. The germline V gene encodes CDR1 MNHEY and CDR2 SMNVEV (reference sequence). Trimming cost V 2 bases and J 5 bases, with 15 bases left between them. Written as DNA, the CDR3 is TGTGCCAGCAGTTTAGTTCGGGGTAAAGGGGAGACCCAGTACTTC. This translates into CASSLVRGKGETQYF.

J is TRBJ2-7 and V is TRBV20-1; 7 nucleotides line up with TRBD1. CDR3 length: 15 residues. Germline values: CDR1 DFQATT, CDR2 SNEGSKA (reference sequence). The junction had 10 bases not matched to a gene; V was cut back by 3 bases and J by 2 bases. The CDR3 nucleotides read TGCAGTGCTAGTTTAAAATGGGACAGAACCTACGAGCAGTACTTC. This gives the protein CSASLKWDRTYEQYF.

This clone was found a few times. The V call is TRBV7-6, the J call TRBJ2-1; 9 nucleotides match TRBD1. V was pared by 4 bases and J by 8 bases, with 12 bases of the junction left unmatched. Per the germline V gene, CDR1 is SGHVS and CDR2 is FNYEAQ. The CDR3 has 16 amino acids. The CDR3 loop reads CASSYGSGQGLYEQFF. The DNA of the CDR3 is TGTGCCAGCAGCTACGGGTCAGGACAGGGGTTATATGAGCAGTTCTTC.

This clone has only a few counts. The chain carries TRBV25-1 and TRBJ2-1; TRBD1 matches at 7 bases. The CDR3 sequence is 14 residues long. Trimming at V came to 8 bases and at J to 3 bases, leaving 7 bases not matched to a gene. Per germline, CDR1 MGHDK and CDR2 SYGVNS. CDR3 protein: CASQKGTDYNEQFF. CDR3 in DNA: TGTGCCAGCCAAAAAGGGACAGACTACAATGAGCAGTTCTTC.

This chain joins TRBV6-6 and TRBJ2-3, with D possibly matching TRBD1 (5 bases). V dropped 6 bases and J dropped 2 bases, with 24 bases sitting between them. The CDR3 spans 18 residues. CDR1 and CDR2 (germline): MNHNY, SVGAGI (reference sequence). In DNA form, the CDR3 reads TGTGCCAGCAGCCGAATCCAAGACTCTGGACACCCCACAGATACGCAGTATTTT. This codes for CASSRIQDSGHPTDTQYF.

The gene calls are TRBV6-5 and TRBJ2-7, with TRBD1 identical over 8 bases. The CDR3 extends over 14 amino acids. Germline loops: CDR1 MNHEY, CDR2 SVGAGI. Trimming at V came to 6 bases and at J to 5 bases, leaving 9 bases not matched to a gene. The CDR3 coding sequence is TGTGCCAGCAGACCCGGACAGGGAGCCAACGAGCAGTACTTC. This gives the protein CASRPGQGANEQYF.

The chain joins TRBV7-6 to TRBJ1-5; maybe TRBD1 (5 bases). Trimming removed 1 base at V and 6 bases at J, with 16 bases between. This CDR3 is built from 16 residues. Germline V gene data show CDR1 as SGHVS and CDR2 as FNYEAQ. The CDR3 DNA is TGTGCCAGCAGCTTAGTGTCGGGGGATAGGGGTCAGCCCCAGCATTTT. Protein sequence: CASSLVSGDRGQPQHF.

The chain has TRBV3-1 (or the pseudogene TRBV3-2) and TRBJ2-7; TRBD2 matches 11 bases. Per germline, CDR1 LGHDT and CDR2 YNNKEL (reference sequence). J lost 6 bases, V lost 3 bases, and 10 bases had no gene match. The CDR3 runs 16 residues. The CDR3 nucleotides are TGTGCCAGCAGCCAGCGACATAGCGGGAGGGCCGTCGAGCAGTACTTC. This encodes CASSQRHSGRAVEQYF.

For the CDR3, the DNA is TGTGCCAGCAGTTTCGGGGACAGATTCTTTAACTATGGCTACACCTTC. It translates to CASSFGDRFFNYGYTF. The V gene is TRBV27, the J gene TRBJ1-2, with 7 bases identical to TRBD1. Losses at the gene ends were 3 bases for V and 1 base for J; bases not matched to a gene: 8. CDR1 and CDR2 from the germline V gene are MNHEY and SMNVEV (reference sequence). This CDR3 contains 16 residues.

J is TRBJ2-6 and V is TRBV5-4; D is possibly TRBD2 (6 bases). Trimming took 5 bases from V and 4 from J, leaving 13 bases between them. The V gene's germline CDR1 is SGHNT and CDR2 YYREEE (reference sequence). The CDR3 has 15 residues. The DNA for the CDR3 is TGTGCCAGCAGACCGACTAGACCCGGGGCCAACGTCCTGACTTTC. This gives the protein CASRPTRPGANVLTF.

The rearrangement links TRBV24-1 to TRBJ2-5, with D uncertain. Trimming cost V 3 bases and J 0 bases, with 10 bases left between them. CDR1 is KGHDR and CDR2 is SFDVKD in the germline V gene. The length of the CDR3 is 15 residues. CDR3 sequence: CATSDPTEYQETQYF. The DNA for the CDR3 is TGTGCCACCAGTGATCCCACAGAGTACCAAGAGACCCAGTACTTC.

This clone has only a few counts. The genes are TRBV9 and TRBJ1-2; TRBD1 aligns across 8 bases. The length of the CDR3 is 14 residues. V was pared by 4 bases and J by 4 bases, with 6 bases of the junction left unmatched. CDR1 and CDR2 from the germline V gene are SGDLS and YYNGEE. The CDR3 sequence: CASSQQGGSYGYTF. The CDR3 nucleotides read TGTGCCAGCAGCCAACAGGGGGGGAGCTATGGCTACACCTTC.